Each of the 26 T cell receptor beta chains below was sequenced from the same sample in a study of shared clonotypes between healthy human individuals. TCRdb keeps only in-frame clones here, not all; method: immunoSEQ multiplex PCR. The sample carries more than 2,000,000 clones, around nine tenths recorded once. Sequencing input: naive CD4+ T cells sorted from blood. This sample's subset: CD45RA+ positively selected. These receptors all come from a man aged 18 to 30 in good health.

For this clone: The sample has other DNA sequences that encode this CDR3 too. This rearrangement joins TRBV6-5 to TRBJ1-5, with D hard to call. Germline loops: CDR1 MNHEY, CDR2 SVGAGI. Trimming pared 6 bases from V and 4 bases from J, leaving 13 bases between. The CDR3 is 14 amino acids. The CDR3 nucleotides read TGTGCCAGCAGCCGAACGGGAGTTAATCAGCCCCAGCATTTT. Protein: CASSRTGVNQPQHF.

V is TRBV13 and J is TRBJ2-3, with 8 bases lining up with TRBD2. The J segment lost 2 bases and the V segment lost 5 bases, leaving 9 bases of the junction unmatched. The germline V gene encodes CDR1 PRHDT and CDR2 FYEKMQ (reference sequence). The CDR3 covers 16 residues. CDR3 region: CASSPLGRGVTDTQYF. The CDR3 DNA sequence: TGTGCCAGCAGCCCACTAGGGCGGGGGGTCACAGATACGCAGTATTTT. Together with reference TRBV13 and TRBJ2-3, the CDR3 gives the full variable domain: AAGVIQSPRHLIKEKRETATLKCYPIPRHDTVYWYQQGPGQDPQFLISFYEKMQSDKGSIPDRFSAQQFSDYHSELNMSSLELGDSALYFCASSPLGRGVTDTQYFGPGTRLTVL.

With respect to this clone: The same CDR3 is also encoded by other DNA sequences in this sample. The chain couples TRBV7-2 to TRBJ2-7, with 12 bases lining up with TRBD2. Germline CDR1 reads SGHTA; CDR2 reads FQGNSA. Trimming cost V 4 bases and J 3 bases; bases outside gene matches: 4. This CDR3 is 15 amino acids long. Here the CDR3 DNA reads TGTGCCAGCAGCTCCGGACTAGCGGGACTCTACGAGCAGTACTTC. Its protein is CASSSGLAGLYEQYF.

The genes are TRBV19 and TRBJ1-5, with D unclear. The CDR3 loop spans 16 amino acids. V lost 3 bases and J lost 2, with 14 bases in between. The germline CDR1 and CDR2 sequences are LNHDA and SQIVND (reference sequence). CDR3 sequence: CASSIRGVVGNQPQHF. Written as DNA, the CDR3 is TGTGCCAGTAGTATTCGGGGAGTCGTAGGCAATCAGCCCCAGCATTTT.

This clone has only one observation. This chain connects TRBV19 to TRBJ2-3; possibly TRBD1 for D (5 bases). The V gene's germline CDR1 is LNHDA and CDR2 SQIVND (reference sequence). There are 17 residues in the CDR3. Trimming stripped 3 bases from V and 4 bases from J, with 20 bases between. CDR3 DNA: TGTGCCAGTAGTATCGGATCGGGCAGGGTGGCGTCAGATACGCAGTATTTT. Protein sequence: CASSIGSGRVASDTQYF.

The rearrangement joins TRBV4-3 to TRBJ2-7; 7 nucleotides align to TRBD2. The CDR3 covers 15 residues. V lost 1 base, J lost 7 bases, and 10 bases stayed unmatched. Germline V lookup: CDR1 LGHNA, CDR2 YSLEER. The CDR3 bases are TGCGCCAGCAGCCAAGGGGCCGGGGAGGGGCGAGAGCAGTACTTC. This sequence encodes CASSQGAGEGREQYF.

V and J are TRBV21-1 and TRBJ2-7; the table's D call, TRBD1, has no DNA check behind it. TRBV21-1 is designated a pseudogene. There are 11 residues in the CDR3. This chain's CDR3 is CASSNTGFWYF. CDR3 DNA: TGTGCCAGCAGCAATACAGGGTTTTGGTACTTC.

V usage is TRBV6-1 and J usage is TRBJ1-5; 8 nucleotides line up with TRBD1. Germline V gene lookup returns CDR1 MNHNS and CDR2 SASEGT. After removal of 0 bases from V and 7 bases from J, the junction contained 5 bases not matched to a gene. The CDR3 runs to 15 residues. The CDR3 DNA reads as TGTGCCAGCAGTGAAGCAGGACAGGGTTGGCAGCCCCAGCATTTT. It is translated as CASSEAGQGWQPQHF.

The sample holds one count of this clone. CDR3 sequence (DNA): TGTGCCAGCAGCTTTAGAATTTTGGTCCCCACCGGGGAGCTGTTTTTT. Translating it yields CASSFRILVPTGELFF. The chain recombines TRBV7-2 with TRBJ2-2; D uncertain. V was pared by 3 bases and J by 4 bases, with 15 bases between. Germline V gives CDR1 SGHTA, CDR2 FQGNSA. The CDR3 runs 16 residues.

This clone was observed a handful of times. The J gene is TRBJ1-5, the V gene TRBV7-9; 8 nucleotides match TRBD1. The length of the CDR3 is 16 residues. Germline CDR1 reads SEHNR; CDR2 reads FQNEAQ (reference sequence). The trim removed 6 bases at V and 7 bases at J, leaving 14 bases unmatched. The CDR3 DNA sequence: TGTGCCAGCAGTTCAGAGGACAGGGCGGGTTCACAGCCCCAGCATTTT. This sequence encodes CASSSEDRAGSQPQHF. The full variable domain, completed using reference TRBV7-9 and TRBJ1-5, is DTGVSQNPRHKITKRGQNVTFRCDPISEHNRLYWYRQTLGQGPEFLTYFQNEAQLEKSRLLSDRFSAERPKGSFSTLEIQRTEQGDSAMYLCASSSEDRAGSQPQHFGDGTRLSIL.

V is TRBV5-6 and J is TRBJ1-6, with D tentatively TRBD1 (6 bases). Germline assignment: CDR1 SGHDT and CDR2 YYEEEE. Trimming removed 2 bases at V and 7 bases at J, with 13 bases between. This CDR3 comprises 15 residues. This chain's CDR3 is CASSLWGAGNSPLHF. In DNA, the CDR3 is TGTGCCAGCAGCTTATGGGGGGCAGGAAATTCACCCCTCCACTTT. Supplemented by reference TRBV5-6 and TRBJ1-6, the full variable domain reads DAGVTQSPTHLIKTRGQQVTLRCSPKSGHDTVSWYQQALGQGPQFIFQYYEEEERQRGNFPDRFSGHQFPNYSSELNVNALLLGDSALYLCASSLWGAGNSPLHFGNGTRLTVT.

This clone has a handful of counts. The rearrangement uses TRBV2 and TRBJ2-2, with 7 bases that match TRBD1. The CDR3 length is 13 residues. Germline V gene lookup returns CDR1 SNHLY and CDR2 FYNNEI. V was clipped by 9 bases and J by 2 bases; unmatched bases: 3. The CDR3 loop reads CARGTANTGELFF. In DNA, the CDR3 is TGTGCCAGAGGGACAGCTAACACCGGGGAGCTGTTTTTT.

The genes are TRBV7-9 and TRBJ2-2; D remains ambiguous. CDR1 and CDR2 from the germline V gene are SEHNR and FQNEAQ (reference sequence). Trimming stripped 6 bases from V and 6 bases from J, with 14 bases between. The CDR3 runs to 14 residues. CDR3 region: CASRQLLSAGELFF. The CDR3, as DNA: TGTGCCAGCAGGCAACTTCTGAGCGCCGGGGAGCTGTTTTTT.

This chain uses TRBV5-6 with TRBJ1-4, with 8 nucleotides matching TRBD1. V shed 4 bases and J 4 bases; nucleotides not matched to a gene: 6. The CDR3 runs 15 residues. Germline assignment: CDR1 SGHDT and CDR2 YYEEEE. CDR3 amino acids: CASSNTGGNNEKLFF. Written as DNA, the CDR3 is TGTGCCAGCAGCAATACAGGGGGGAATAATGAAAAACTGTTTTTT.

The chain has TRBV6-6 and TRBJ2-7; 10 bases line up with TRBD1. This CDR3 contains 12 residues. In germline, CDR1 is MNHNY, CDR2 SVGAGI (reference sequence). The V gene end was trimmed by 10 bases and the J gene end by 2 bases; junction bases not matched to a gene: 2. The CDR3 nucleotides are TGTGCCACCGGGACAGGGGCCTACGAGCAGTACTTC. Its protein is CATGTGAYEQYF.

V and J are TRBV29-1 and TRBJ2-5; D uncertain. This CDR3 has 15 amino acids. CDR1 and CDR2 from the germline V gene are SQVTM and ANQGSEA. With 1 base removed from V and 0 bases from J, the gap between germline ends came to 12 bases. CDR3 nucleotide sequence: TGCAGCGTTGAAGGCAGGAGTTGGTACCAAGAGACCCAGTACTTC. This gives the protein CSVEGRSWYQETQYF.

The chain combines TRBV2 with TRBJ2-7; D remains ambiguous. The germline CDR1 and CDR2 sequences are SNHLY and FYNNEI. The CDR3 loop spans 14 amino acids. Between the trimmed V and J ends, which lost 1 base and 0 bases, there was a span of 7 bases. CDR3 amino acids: CASSEEAVSYEQYF. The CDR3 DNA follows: TGTGCCAGCAGTGAAGAGGCGGTCTCCTACGAGCAGTACTTC. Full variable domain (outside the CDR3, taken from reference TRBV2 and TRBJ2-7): EPEVTQTPSHQVTQMGQEVILRCVPISNHLYFYWYRQILGQKVEFLVSFYNNEISEKSEIFDDQFSVERPDGSNFTLKIRSTKLEDSAMYFCASSEEAVSYEQYFGPGTRLTVT.

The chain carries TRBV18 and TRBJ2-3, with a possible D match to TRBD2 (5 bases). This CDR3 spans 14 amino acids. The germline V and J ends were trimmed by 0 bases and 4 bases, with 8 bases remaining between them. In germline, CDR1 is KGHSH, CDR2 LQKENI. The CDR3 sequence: CASSPPGSPDTQYF. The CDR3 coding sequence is TGTGCCAGCTCACCACCAGGGAGTCCAGATACGCAGTATTTT.

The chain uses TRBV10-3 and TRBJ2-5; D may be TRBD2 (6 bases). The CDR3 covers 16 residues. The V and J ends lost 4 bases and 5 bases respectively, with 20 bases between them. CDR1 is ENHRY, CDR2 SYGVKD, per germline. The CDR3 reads CAISAFVSEGRETQYF. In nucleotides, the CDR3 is TGTGCCATCAGTGCCTTTGTATCGGAGGGCCGCGAGACCCAGTACTTC.

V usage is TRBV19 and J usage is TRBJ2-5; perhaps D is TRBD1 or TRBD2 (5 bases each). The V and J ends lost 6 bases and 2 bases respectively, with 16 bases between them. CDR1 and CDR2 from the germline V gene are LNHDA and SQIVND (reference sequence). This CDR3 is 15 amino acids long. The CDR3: CASSPGTSLQETQYF. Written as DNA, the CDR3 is TGTGCCAGTAGCCCCGGGACCAGCCTTCAAGAGACCCAGTACTTC.

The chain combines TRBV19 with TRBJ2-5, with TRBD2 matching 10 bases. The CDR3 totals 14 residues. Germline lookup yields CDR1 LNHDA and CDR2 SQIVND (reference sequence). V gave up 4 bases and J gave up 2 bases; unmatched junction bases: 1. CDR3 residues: CASSTLAGQETQYF. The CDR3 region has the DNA TGTGCCAGTAGTACACTAGCGGGACAAGAGACCCAGTACTTC. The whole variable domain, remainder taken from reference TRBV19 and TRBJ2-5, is DGGITQSPKYLFRKEGQNVTLSCEQNLNHDAMYWYRQDPGQGLRLIYYSQIVNDFQKGDIAEGYSVSREKKESFPLTVTSAQKNPTAFYLCASSTLAGQETQYFGPGTRLLVL.

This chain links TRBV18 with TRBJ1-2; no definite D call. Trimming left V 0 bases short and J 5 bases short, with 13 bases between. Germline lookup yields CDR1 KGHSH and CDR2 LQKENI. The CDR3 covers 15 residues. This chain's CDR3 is CASSPPSGRAYGYTF. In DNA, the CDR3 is TGTGCCAGCTCACCACCCTCCGGGAGGGCGTATGGCTACACCTTC.

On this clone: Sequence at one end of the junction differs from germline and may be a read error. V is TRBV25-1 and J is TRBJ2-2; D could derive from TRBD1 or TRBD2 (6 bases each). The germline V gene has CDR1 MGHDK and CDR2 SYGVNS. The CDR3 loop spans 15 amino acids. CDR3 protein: CASRDRTGDTGELFF. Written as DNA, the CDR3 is TGTGCCAGCCGTGACAGGACGGGGGACACCGGGGAGCTGTTTTTT.

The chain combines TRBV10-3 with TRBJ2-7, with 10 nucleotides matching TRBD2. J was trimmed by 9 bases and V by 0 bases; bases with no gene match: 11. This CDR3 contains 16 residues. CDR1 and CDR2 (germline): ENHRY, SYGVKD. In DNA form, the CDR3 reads TGTGCCATCAGTGAGTCGGGGAGCGGGAGGGTCCTCACGCAGTACTTC. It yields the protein CAISESGSGRVLTQYF.

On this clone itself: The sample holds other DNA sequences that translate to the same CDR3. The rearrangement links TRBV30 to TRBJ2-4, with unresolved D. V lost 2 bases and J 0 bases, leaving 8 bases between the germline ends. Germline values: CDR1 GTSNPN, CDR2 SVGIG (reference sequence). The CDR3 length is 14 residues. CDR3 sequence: CAWSPVLAKNIQYF. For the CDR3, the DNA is TGTGCCTGGAGTCCGGTCTTAGCCAAAAACATTCAGTACTTC.

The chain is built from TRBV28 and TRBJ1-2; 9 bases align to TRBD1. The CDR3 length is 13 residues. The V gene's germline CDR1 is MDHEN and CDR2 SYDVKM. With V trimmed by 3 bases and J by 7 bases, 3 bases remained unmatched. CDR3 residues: CASSLGTGTGYTF. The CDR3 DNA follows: TGTGCCAGCAGTTTGGGGACAGGGACTGGCTACACCTTC.